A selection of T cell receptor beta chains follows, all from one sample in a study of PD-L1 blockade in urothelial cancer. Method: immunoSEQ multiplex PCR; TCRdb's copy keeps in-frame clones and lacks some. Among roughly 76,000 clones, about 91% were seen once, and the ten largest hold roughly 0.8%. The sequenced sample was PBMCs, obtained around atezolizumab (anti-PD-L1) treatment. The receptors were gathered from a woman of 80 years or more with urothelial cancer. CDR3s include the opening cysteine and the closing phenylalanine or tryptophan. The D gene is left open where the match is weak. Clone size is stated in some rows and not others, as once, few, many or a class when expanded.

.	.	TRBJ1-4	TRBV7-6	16	TGTGCCAGCAGCGGTGGGCCGTACGCAACTAATGAAAAACTGTTTTTT	CASSGGPYATNEKLFF
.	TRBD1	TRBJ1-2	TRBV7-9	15	TGTGCCAGCAGCTTAGACGCGACAGGGGGTTATGGCTACACCTTC	CASSLDATGGYGYTF
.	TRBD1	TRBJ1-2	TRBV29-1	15	TGCAGCGTTGAACAGGACAGGGGTTTAAATTATGGCTACACCTTC	CSVEQDRGLNYGYTF
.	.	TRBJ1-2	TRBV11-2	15	TGTGCCAGCAGCTTAGCCAACAGGGTAATGAGAGGCTACACCTTC	CASSLANRVMRGYTF
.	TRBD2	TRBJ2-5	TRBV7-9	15	TGTGCCAGCAGCGTGACTAGCGGTTCCGCGGGAGACCAGTACTTC	CASSVTSGSAGDQYF
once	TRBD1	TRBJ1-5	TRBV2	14	TGTGCCAGCAGTTTACAGGGGGCGGATCAGCCCCAGCATTTT	CASSLQGADQPQHF
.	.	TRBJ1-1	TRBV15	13	TGTGCCACCAGCAGGACTCTGAACACTGAAGCTTTCTTT	CATSRTLNTEAFF
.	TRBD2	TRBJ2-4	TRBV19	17	TGTGCCAGTAGTCACCGACTAGCGGACTTAGCCAAAAACATTCAGTACTTC	CASSHRLADLAKNIQYF
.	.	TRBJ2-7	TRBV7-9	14	TGTGCCAGCAGCCTCTTCGGGGGTGCCTACGAGCAGTACTTC	CASSLFGGAYEQYF
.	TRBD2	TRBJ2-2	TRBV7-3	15	TGTGCCAGCAGCTCCTCCGGGACTAGCGGCGGGGAGCTGTTTTTT	CASSSSGTSGGELFF
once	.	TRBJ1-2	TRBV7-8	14	TGTGCCAGCAGCTTAGGAGCAGCGACCTATGGCTACACCTTC	CASSLGAATYGYTF
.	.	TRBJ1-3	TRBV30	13	TGTGCCTGGAGTGGAGAACCGAGGAACACCATATATTTT	CAWSGEPRNTIYF
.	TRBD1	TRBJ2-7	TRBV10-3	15	TGTGCCATCAGTACCCGCGGACAGGGTCAGGGCGAGCAGTACTTC	CAISTRGQGQGEQYF
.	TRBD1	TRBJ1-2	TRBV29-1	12	TGCAGCGGCGAGACAGGGAACTATGGCTACACCTTC	CSGETGNYGYTF
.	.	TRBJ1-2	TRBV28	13	TGTGCCAGCAGGCCTACAGGGAGCTATGGCTACACCTTC	CASRPTGSYGYTF
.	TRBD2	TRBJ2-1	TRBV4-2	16	TGTGCCAGCAGCCCAACGAGCGGGAGTTTCGACAATGAGCAGTTCTTC	CASSPTSGSFDNEQFF
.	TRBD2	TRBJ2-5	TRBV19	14	TGTGCCAGTAGTACGTTAGCGGGAGTGGAGACCCAGTACTTC	CASSTLAGVETQYF
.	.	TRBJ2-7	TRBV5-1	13	TGCGCCAGCAGCCCCCCCGGCGGAGGCGAGCAGTACTTC	CASSPPGGGEQYF
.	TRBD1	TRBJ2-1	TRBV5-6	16	TGTGCCAGCAGCCGCCTAACAGGGGGAGGAGGAAATGAGCAGTTCTTC	CASSRLTGGGGNEQFF
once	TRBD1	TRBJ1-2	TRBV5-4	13	TGTGCCAGCAGCCCGGACAGGGTAGAAGGCTACACCTTC	CASSPDRVEGYTF
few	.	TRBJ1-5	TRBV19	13	TGTGCCAGTAGTATTTCGGGGGACCAGCCCCAGCATTTT	CASSISGDQPQHF
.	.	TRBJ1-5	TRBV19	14	TGTGCCAGTATGACAGGCGGCGGGAATCAGCCCCAGCATTTT	CASMTGGGNQPQHF
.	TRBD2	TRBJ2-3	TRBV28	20	TGTGCCAGCAGTTTGGGTGTGGGGGGTTGGCGGGGGGTGAGCACAGATACGCAGTATTTT	CASSLGVGGWRGVSTDTQYF
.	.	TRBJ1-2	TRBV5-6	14	TGTGCCAGCAGCTTGTCCGGGAGTTCGTATGGCTACACCTTC	CASSLSGSSYGYTF